Listed here are 19 T cell receptor beta chains from one sample, sequenced in a study of Ad26.COV2.S vaccination and SARS-CoV-2 variants. The treatment here: around 19 received Ad26.COV2.S at low or high dose, single or two shots; about 5 received placebo; per-sample allocation not given. Collection of samples fell on day 63 after the first vaccine or placebo injection. This table comes from immunoSEQ multiplex PCR, and its TCRdb copy is limited to in-frame clones, with some not included. The sample lists about 350,000 clones, 86% seen once, with about 11% in the top ten. The sequencing here drew on peripheral blood, taken in a trial of Ad26.COV2.S vaccine versus placebo. These receptors were collected from a person aged 18-60 years who received the Ad26.COV2.S COVID-19 vaccine or a placebo.

This clone was detected a few times. The chain uses TRBV16 and TRBJ2-7, with 7 bases that match TRBD2. Germline V gene sequence: CDR1 KGHSY, CDR2 FQNENV. V dropped 3 bases and J dropped 4; count of bases not matched to a gene: 3. The CDR3 length is 13 residues. The CDR3 region is CASSHPGGYEQYF. In nucleotides, the CDR3 is TGTGCCAGCAGCCATCCGGGGGGTTACGAGCAGTACTTC.

V gene TRBV21-1 combines with J gene TRBJ1-5. TRBV21-1 is a listed pseudogene. CDR3 size: 17 residues. The CDR3 nucleotides are TGTGCCAGCAGCAAAGTGAGGGCACCGTTCGGCAATCAGCCCCAGCATTTT. Amino acid sequence: CASSKVRAPFGNQPQHF.

V is TRBV28 and J is TRBJ1-1; D not certain. CDR3 length: 14 amino acids. CDR1 MDHEN and CDR2 SYDVKM come from the germline V gene. V shed 5 bases and J shed 4 bases, with 14 bases lying between them. Written as DNA, the CDR3 is TGTGCCAGCAGTAATTTTTGGGGTTCCACTGAAGCTTTCTTT. Protein product: CASSNFWGSTEAFF.

This chain joins TRBV7-8 and TRBJ1-3; D is uncertain. Looked up from germline, CDR1 is SGHVS and CDR2 is FQNEAQ. This CDR3 spans 16 amino acids. With 2 bases removed from V and 0 bases from J, the gap between germline ends came to 11 bases. This chain's CDR3 is CASSLSTANSGNTIYF. DNA of the CDR3: TGTGCCAGCAGCTTAAGCACGGCCAACTCTGGAAACACCATATATTTT.

CDR3: CASSWSAGISREQYF. CDR3 bases: TGTGCCAGCAGTTGGTCGGCCGGGATCTCGCGGGAGCAGTACTTC. This chain uses TRBV6-2 or TRBV6-3 with TRBJ2-7, with D perhaps matching TRBD2 (5 bases). Trimming took 4 bases from V and 7 from J, leaving 20 bases between them. Germline V lookup: CDR1 MNHEY, CDR2 SVGEGT. The CDR3 length is 15 residues.

This sequence joins TRBV6-1 and TRBJ2-7; a possible D gene is TRBD1 (5 bases). Trimming left V 2 bases short and J 3 bases short, with 14 bases between. CDR3 length: 15 amino acids. The V gene's germline CDR1 is MNHNS and CDR2 SASEGT. The CDR3 sequence is CASSEQAGMFYEQYF. The CDR3 DNA reads as TGTGCCAGCAGTGAACAGGCAGGGATGTTCTACGAGCAGTACTTC.

In DNA form, the CDR3 reads TGCGCCAGCAGCCAGGGGACGCGCACAGATACGCAGTATTTT. Translating gives CASSQGTRTDTQYF. J is TRBJ2-3 and V is TRBV4-1; D possibly uses TRBD1 or TRBD2 (5 bases each). Germline CDR1 reads MGHRA; CDR2 reads YSYEKL. The CDR3 is made up of 14 amino acids. The V end lost 3 bases, the J end lost 1 base, and 8 bases lay between the germline ends.

V and J are TRBV5-1 and TRBJ2-7; 10 bases are a match to TRBD1. Trimming removed 4 bases from V and 5 bases from J; junction bases left unmatched: 6. Germline CDR1 and CDR2: SGHRS and YFSETQ. This CDR3 is built from 14 residues. The CDR3: CASSAGTGVHEQYF. In nucleotides, the CDR3 is TGCGCCAGCAGCGCCGGGACAGGGGTCCACGAGCAGTACTTC.

V usage is TRBV20-1 and J usage is TRBJ2-5; 7 nucleotides match TRBD2. The CDR3 loop spans 17 amino acids. After removal of 4 bases from V and 2 bases from J, the junction contained 16 bases not matched to a gene. Germline lookup yields CDR1 DFQATT and CDR2 SNEGSKA (reference sequence). The CDR3 here is CSANDGSSAAGQETQYF. The CDR3 DNA is TGCAGTGCTAATGACGGATCTAGCGCAGCGGGGCAAGAGACCCAGTACTTC.

The chain carries TRBV6-6 and TRBJ2-3; D is unclear. Trimming removed 5 bases at V and 9 bases at J, with 12 bases between. This CDR3 is built from 12 residues. CDR1 is MNHNY, CDR2 SVGAGI, per germline (reference sequence). CDR3 nucleotide sequence: TGTGCCAGCAGTCCGACCCCCTCCACGCAGTATTTT. Residues: CASSPTPSTQYF.

This chain joins TRBV7-2 and TRBJ1-4; no firm D call. Trimming cost V 2 bases and J 4 bases, with 14 bases left between them. Germline CDR1 SGHTA, CDR2 FQGNSA. The CDR3 is made up of 16 amino acids. CDR3 sequence: CASSLWGGVGNEKLFF. For the CDR3, the DNA is TGTGCCAGCAGCTTATGGGGTGGGGTGGGTAATGAAAAACTGTTTTTT.

A note on this clone: The sample carries other DNA sequences with the same CDR3. V is TRBV9 and J is TRBJ1-5; no definite D call. Germline lookup yields CDR1 SGDLS and CDR2 YYNGEE. The CDR3 is 14 residues long. Trimming shortened V by 2 bases and J by 3 bases, and 9 bases separated the two germline ends. The DNA of the CDR3 is TGTGCCAGCAGCGTGGGCACGGTCAATCAGCCCCAGCATTTT. Amino acids: CASSVGTVNQPQHF.

The CDR3 DNA reads TGTGCCAGCAGTTCGACAGGGGGTAATCAGCCCCAGCATTTT. It codes for CASSSTGGNQPQHF. The rearrangement uses TRBV27 and TRBJ1-5; 9 bases are shared with TRBD1. Germline CDR1 is MNHEY and CDR2 is SMNVEV (reference sequence). There are 14 residues in the CDR3. J was trimmed by 4 bases and V by 4 bases; bases with no gene match: 2.

The V and J genes are TRBV28 and TRBJ2-2; D may match TRBD1 or TRBD2 (5 bases each). The CDR3 consists of 15 residues. The V and J ends lost 3 bases and 4 bases respectively, with 12 bases between them. Germline V gene data show CDR1 as MDHEN and CDR2 as SYDVKM. The chain's CDR3 is CASSFPRAGTGELFF. The CDR3 nucleotides are TGTGCCAGCAGTTTCCCCAGGGCGGGCACCGGGGAGCTGTTTTTT.

The rearrangement links TRBV19 to TRBJ2-1; TRBD2 might be the D (5 bases). This CDR3 has 14 residues. CDR1 is LNHDA and CDR2 is SQIVND in the germline V gene (reference sequence). The V and J ends lost 2 bases and 5 bases respectively, with 10 bases between them. The chain's CDR3 is CASSITRADNEQFF. The CDR3 nucleotides are TGTGCCAGTAGTATAACTAGGGCTGACAATGAGCAGTTCTTC.

V and J are TRBV3-1 (or the pseudogene TRBV3-2) and TRBJ2-1; either TRBD1 or TRBD2 may supply D (5 bases each). The CDR3 extends over 13 amino acids. Germline V gene sequence: CDR1 LGHDT, CDR2 YNNKEL (reference sequence). Trimming pared 3 bases from V and 5 bases from J, leaving 8 bases between. CDR3 loop: CASSHRGDNEQFF. The CDR3 DNA is TGTGCCAGCAGCCATAGAGGGGACAATGAGCAGTTCTTC.

The rearrangement links TRBV6-5 to TRBJ2-5; 7 positions match TRBD1. Per germline, CDR1 MNHEY and CDR2 SVGAGI. CDR3 length: 14 residues. The J segment lost 2 bases and the V segment lost 7 bases, leaving 7 bases of the junction unmatched. The DNA for the CDR3 is TGTGCCAGCATCCAACAGGGGCGGCAAGAGACCCAGTACTTC. It encodes CASIQQGRQETQYF.

With respect to this clone: Other DNA sequences within the sample encode an identical CDR3. DNA of the CDR3: TGTGCCAGCAGCTTAGGGCAGATGAACACTGAAGCTTTCTTT. It translates to CASSLGQMNTEAFF. The chain recombines TRBV7-9 with TRBJ1-1; D gene uncertain. Germline V gene sequence: CDR1 SEHNR, CDR2 FQNEAQ (reference sequence). Deletions cut 1 base from V and 0 bases from J, with 6 bases between. This CDR3 is built from 14 residues.

V and J are TRBV4-3 and TRBJ2-2, with D hard to call. The CDR3 is 15 amino acids. Per germline, CDR1 LGHNA and CDR2 YSLEER. Trimming cost V 1 base and J 3 bases, with 9 bases left between them. CDR3 nucleotide sequence: TGCGCCAGCAGCCAAGTCTTAAGGGACACCGGGGAGCTGTTTTTT. Encoded protein: CASSQVLRDTGELFF.